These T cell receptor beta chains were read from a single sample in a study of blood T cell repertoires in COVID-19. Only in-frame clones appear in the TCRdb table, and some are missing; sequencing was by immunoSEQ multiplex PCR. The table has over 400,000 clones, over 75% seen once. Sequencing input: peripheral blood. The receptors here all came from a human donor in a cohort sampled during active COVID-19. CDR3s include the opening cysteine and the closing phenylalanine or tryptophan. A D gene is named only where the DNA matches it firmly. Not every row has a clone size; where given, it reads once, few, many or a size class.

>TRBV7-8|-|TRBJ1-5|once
CASSLDYSYSNQPQHF
TGTGCCAGCAGCTTAGATTACAGTTATAGCAATCAGCCCCAGCATTTT
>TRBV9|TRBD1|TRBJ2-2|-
CASIDGTGHTGELFF
TGTGCCAGCATCGACGGGACAGGGCACACCGGGGAGCTGTTTTTT
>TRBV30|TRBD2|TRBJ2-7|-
CAGGEASAIVEQYF
TGTGCCGGGGGGGAAGCTAGCGCCATTGTCGAGCAGTACTTC
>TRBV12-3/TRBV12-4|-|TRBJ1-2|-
CASRLDGFYGYTF
TGTGCCAGCAGACTAGACGGATTCTATGGCTACACCTTC
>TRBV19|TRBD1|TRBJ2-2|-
CASSSQGAGTGELFF
TGTGCCAGTAGTTCACAGGGGGCTGGAACCGGGGAGCTGTTTTTT
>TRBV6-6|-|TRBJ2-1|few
CASSYWEEQFF
TGTGCCAGCAGTTACTGGGAGGAGCAGTTCTTC
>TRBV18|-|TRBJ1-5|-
CASSQGRRDNQPQHF
TGTGCCAGCTCCCAAGGCAGGCGCGACAATCAGCCCCAGCATTTT
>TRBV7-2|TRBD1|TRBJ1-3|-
CASSAQGRNTIYF
TGTGCCAGCAGCGCACAGGGGCGAAACACCATATATTTT
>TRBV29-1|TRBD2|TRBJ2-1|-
CSVEGGRPPEGEQFF
TGCAGCGTTGAAGGCGGGAGGCCCCCTGAGGGTGAGCAGTTCTTC
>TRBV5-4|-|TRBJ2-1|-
CASSLVGEVSSYNEQFF
TGTGCCAGCAGCTTGGTGGGGGAGGTGAGCTCCTACAATGAGCAGTTCTTC
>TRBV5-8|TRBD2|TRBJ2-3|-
CASSRGLDRTTDTQYF
TGTGCCAGCAGCAGGGGACTAGACAGGACAACTGATACGCAGTATTTT
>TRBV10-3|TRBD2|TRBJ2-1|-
CAINEGTSGYNEQFF
TGTGCCATCAACGAGGGGACTAGCGGCTACAATGAGCAGTTCTTC
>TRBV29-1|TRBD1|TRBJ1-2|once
CSDGQAHGYTF
TGCAGCGATGGACAGGCCCACGGCTACACCTTC
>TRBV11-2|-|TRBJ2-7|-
CASSPAGTPSYEQYF
TGTGCCAGCAGCCCCGCCGGGACACCCTCCTACGAGCAGTACTTC